The T cell receptor (beta chain) described here comes from a study of control samples from healthy donors and cancer patients. Unmatched junction bases numbered 12, after V lost 7 bases and J lost 7 bases. CDR1 SEHNR and CDR2 FQNEAQ come from the germline V gene (reference sequence). The CDR3 is made up of 15 amino acids. Method: immunoSEQ multiplex PCR; TCRdb's copy keeps in-frame clones and lacks some. The profile shows some 120,000 clones, 85% to 95% of them singletons. The rearrangement uses TRBV7-9 and TRBJ1-2; TRBD1 aligns across 10 bases. The TCR was taken from a man aged 50 to 60 with head and neck cancer. Sequencing was carried out using PBMCs. Here the CDR3 reads CASTIWGTGDSGYTF. The CDR3 nucleotides are TGTGCCAGCACTATCTGGGGGACAGGGGATAGTGGCTACACCTTC.